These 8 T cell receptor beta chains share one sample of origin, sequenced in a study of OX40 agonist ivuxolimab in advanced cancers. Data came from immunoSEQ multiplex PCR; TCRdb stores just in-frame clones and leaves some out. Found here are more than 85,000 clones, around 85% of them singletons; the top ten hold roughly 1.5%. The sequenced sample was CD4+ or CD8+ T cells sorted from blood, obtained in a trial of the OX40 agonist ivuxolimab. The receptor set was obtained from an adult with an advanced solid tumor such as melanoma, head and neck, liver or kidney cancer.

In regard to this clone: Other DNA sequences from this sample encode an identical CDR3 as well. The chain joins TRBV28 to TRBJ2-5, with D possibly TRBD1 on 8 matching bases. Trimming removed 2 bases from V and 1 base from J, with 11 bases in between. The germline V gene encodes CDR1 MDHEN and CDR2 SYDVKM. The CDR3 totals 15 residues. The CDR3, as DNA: TGTGCCAGCAGTTTAACAGGGGGGGGCCAAGAGACCCAGTACTTC. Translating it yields CASSLTGGGQETQYF. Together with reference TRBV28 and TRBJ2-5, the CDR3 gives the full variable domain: DVKVTQSSRYLVKRTGEKVFLECVQDMDHENMFWYRQDPGLGLRLIYFSYDVKMKEKGDIPEGYSVSREKKERFSLILESASTNQTSMYLCASSLTGGGQETQYFGPGTRLLVL.

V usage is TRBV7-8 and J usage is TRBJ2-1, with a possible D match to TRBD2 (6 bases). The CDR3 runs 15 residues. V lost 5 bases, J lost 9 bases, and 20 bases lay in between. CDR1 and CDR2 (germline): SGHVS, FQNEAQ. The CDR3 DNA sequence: TGTGCCAGCAGCCCCCGGGGCCGGGTCGGGGGTGAGCAGTTCTTC. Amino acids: CASSPRGRVGGEQFF.

The CDR3 DNA is TGTGCCAGCAACGGACAGGCCCACTACGAGCAGTACTTC. This codes for CASNGQAHYEQYF. The chain uses TRBV10-3 and TRBJ2-7; 7 nucleotides agree with TRBD1. V lost 10 bases and J lost 3; bases outside the gene matches: 9. The CDR3 totals 13 residues. Germline V gene sequence: CDR1 ENHRY, CDR2 SYGVKD.

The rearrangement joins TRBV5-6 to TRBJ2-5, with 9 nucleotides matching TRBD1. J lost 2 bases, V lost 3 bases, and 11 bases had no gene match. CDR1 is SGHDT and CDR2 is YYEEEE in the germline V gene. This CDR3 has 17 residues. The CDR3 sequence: CASSSLGRTGDQETQYF. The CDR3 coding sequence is TGTGCCAGCAGCTCCTTGGGCAGGACAGGGGATCAAGAGACCCAGTACTTC.

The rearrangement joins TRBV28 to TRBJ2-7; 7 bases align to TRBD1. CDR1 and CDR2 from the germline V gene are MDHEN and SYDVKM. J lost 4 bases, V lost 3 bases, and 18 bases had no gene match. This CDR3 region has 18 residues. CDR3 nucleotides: TGTGCCAGCAGTTTGTGGTTTGGTACCGAAACAGGGGAGTACGAGCAGTACTTC. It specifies CASSLWFGTETGEYEQYF.

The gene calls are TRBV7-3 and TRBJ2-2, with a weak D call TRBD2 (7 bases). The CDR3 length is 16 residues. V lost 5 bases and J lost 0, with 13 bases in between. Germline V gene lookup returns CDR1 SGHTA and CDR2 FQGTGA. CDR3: CASSPRGGANTGELFF. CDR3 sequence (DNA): TGTGCCAGCAGCCCAAGGGGGGGAGCGAACACCGGGGAGCTGTTTTTT.

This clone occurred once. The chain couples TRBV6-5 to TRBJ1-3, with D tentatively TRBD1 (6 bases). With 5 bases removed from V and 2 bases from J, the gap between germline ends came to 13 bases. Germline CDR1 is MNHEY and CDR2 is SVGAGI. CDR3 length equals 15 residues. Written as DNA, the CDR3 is TGTGCCAGCAGTAGGGGGGTGAGGCCTGGAAACACCATATATTTT. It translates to CASSRGVRPGNTIYF.

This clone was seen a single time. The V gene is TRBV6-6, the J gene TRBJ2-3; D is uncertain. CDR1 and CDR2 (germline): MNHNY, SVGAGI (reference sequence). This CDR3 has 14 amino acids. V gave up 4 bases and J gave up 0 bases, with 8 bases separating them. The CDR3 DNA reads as TGTGCCAGCAGTTTAACAGCTAGCACAGATACGCAGTATTTT. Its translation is CASSLTASTDTQYF.